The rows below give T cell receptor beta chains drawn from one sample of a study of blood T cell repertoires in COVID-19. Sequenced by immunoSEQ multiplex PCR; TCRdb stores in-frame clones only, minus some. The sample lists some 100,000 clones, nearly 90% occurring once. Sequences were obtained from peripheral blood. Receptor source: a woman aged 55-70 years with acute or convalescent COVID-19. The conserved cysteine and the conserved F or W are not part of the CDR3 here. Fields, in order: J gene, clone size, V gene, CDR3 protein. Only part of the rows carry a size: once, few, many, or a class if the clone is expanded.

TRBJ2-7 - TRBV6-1 ASSEAVAVYEQY
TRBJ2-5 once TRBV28 ASRVAGGPWETQY
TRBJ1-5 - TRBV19 ASSIDRGKGNQPQH
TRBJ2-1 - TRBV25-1 ASSDLTSGQYNEQF
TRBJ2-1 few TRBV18 ASSPRSGRARNEQF
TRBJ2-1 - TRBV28 ASTVAGGYNEQF
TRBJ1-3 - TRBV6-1 ASSAGTPSSGNTIY
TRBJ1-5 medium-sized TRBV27 ASSLAGGSNQPQH
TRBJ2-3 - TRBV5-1 ASSLRSGEDTQY
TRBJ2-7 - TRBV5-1 ASSPTGSGEQY
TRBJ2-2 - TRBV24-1 ATSDLLRTAFTGELF
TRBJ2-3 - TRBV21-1 ASTQGSGSKVKADTQY
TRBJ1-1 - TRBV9 ASSLGTAMNTEAF
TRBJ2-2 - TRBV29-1 SVNRGSGELF
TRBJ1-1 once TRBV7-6 ASSLLTGQGNTEAF
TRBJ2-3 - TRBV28 ASSGSGDTQY
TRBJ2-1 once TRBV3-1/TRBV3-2 ASSQSIVEDEQF
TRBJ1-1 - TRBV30 AWRSQGISTEAF
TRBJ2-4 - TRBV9 ASSPSGSGVAKNIQY
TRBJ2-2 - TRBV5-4 ASTLMGGDTGELF
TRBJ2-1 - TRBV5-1 ASSFVTDLLRNEQF
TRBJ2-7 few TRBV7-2 ASSAYGTGDYEQY
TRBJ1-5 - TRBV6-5 ASSYGPGGISQH
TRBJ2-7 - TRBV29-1 SVEGGRTSGSYEQY
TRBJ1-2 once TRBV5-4 ASSLGVESYGYT
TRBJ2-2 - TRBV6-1 ASSEGDRVRTGELF
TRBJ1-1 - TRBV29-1 SVATGQNTEAF
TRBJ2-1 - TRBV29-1 SVGTPSGSRNEQF
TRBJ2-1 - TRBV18 ASSPPTGRGEQF
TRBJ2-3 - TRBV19 ASSIGGRASDTQY
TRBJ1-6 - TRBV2 ASSETGTDNSPLH
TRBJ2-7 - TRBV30 AWTSRDNRPYEQY
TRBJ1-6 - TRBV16 ASSHGQGGSPLH
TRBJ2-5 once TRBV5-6 ASSLGSQETQY
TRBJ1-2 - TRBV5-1 ASSLAGGNGYT
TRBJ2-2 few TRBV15 ATSRTAWEVGELF
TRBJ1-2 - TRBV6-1 ASSETGAGSGYT
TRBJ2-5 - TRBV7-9 ASSLGDSFTETQY
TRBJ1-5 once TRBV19 ASSPPRNSNQPQH
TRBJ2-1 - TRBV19 ASSITGLAFYNEQF
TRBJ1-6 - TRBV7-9 ASSLGLTGTNSPLH
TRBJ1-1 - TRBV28 ASSDSTGEAF
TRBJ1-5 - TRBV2 ASSGDRGNQPQH
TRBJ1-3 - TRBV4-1 ASSQGSVSGNTIY
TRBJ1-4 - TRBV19 ASSTGQLTTNEKLF
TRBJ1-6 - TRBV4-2 ASSQETTGTYNSPLH
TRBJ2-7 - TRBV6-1 ASSEEWERGISYEQY
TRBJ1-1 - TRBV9 ASSVGRNEVNTEAF